One and the same sample provided the 2 T cell receptor beta chains below, sequenced in a study of blood T cell repertoires in COVID-19. Only in-frame clones appear in the TCRdb table, and some are missing; sequencing was by immunoSEQ multiplex PCR. The repertoire holds 250,000 to 300,000 clones, with roughly 89% as singletons. The sample taken for sequencing was peripheral blood. The receptors derive from a woman aged 40 to 50 who had recovered from COVID-19.

The chain uses TRBV27 and TRBJ2-3; 9 bases match TRBD1. Germline assignment: CDR1 MNHEY and CDR2 SMNVEV (reference sequence). This CDR3 is built from 13 residues. With V trimmed by 4 bases and J by 14 bases, 10 bases remained unmatched. CDR3 bases: TGTGCCAGCAGTTGGGAAGGGACAGGGTATCCGTATTTT. Amino acids: CASSWEGTGYPYF.

The chain has TRBV29-1 and TRBJ2-5, with D perhaps matching TRBD1 (6 bases). Germline V gene lookup returns CDR1 SQVTM and CDR2 ANQGSEA. Trimming left V 5 bases short and J 0 bases short, with 16 bases between. CDR3 length: 15 residues. In DNA form, the CDR3 reads TGCAGCGTTTTGACAGGATCTTGGTACCAAGAGACCCAGTACTTC. It is translated as CSVLTGSWYQETQYF. Full variable domain (rest looked up from reference TRBV29-1 and TRBJ2-5): SAVISQKPSRDICQRGTSLTIQCQVDSQVTMMFWYRQQPGQSLTLIATANQGSEATYESGFVIDKFPISRPNLTFSTLTVSNMSPEDSSIYLCSVLTGSWYQETQYFGPGTRLLVL.